The rows below give T cell receptor beta chains drawn from one sample of a study of cytomegalovirus exposure and HLA in healthy donors. Using immunoSEQ multiplex PCR, the repertoire was profiled, and TCRdb retains in-frame clones only, with some absent. The profile shows more than 100,000 clones, roughly 90% of them singletons. The sequenced sample was PBMCs. All receptors come from a woman younger than 30 in good health and CMV-seropositive. Each CDR3 is given with its conserved first and last residue. The order of the fields is D gene, clone size, V gene, J gene, CDR3 DNA, CDR3 protein. The D gene is left open where the match is weak. Rows give clone size only sometimes, using once, few, many, or a class for an expanded clone.

d_call: -; clone_size: -; v_call: TRBV29-1; j_call: TRBJ2-3; cdr3_nt: TGCAGCGTTGGTCCCAAACCTTCTACTAGGCCAGATACGCAGTATTTT; cdr3_aa: CSVGPKPSTRPDTQYF
d_call: -; clone_size: -; v_call: TRBV27; j_call: TRBJ2-5; cdr3_nt: TGTGCCAGCAGTCCGTCCCTAGGGCATAGAGGGGGGACCCAGTACTTC; cdr3_aa: CASSPSLGHRGGTQYF
d_call: -; clone_size: -; v_call: TRBV4-1; j_call: TRBJ1-1; cdr3_nt: TGCGCCAGCAGCCAAGGGAGGCGCAGAGTGGGAGCTTTCTTT; cdr3_aa: CASSQGRRRVGAFF
d_call: TRBD2; clone_size: -; v_call: TRBV19; j_call: TRBJ2-7; cdr3_nt: TGTGCCAGTAGTACGCGACTAGCGGGGTCCCAGCTACCTCTCGAGCAGTACTTC; cdr3_aa: CASSTRLAGSQLPLEQYF
d_call: -; clone_size: -; v_call: TRBV18; j_call: TRBJ1-1; cdr3_nt: TGTGCCAGCTCACCATGGGGGCGGAACACTGAAGCTTTCTTT; cdr3_aa: CASSPWGRNTEAFF
d_call: -; clone_size: -; v_call: TRBV20-1; j_call: TRBJ1-1; cdr3_nt: TGCAGTGCCCCAGAGAACACTGAAGCTTTCTTT; cdr3_aa: CSAPENTEAFF
d_call: -; clone_size: -; v_call: TRBV30; j_call: TRBJ2-6; cdr3_nt: TGTGCCTGGAGTCAGGGTGCTGGGGCCAACGTCCTGACTTTC; cdr3_aa: CAWSQGAGANVLTF
d_call: -; clone_size: -; v_call: TRBV5-1; j_call: TRBJ2-1; cdr3_nt: TGCGCCAGCAGCTTGGCCGGGGTCAGCTACAATGAGCAGTTCTTC; cdr3_aa: CASSLAGVSYNEQFF
d_call: -; clone_size: -; v_call: TRBV5-4; j_call: TRBJ1-2; cdr3_nt: TGTGCCAGCAGCTTGGGGGAGGCCTTCCCTGGGGGCTACACCTTC; cdr3_aa: CASSLGEAFPGGYTF
d_call: -; clone_size: -; v_call: TRBV27; j_call: TRBJ2-2; cdr3_nt: TGTGCCAGCAGTTCCCTATTCAGGCAAACAAAGCCCGGGGAGCTGTTTTTT; cdr3_aa: CASSSLFRQTKPGELFF
d_call: -; clone_size: -; v_call: TRBV6-5; j_call: TRBJ2-2; cdr3_nt: TGTGCCAGCAGTTACTCGATACAGGCCACCGGGGAGCTGTTTTTT; cdr3_aa: CASSYSIQATGELFF
d_call: -; clone_size: -; v_call: TRBV2; j_call: TRBJ1-1; cdr3_nt: TGTGCCAGCAGTAGCTCGTCGGAGTGGGGGGGCGCTGAAGCTTTCTTT; cdr3_aa: CASSSSSEWGGAEAFF
d_call: TRBD1; clone_size: -; v_call: TRBV30; j_call: TRBJ2-2; cdr3_nt: TGTGCCTGGAGTGTAGGACAGGGGTTCGCCGGGGAGCTGTTTTTT; cdr3_aa: CAWSVGQGFAGELFF
d_call: TRBD2; clone_size: -; v_call: TRBV11-2; j_call: TRBJ2-5; cdr3_nt: TGTGCCAGCAGCCGAGGTCGGGGATCTAGCGGGGATCAAGAGACCCAGTACTTC; cdr3_aa: CASSRGRGSSGDQETQYF
d_call: -; clone_size: -; v_call: TRBV2; j_call: TRBJ1-6; cdr3_nt: TGTGCCAGCAGTGAACAGGGGCGGTCACCCCTCCACTTT; cdr3_aa: CASSEQGRSPLHF
d_call: -; clone_size: -; v_call: TRBV11-3; j_call: TRBJ2-7; cdr3_nt: TGTGCCAGCAGCTTATTGGGGGACTCTATCTACGAGCAGTACTTC; cdr3_aa: CASSLLGDSIYEQYF
d_call: TRBD1; clone_size: few; v_call: TRBV11-2; j_call: TRBJ1-2; cdr3_nt: TGTGCCAGCAGCGTCGACAGGGCGCGTGGCTACACCTTC; cdr3_aa: CASSVDRARGYTF
d_call: TRBD1; clone_size: -; v_call: TRBV30; j_call: TRBJ2-3; cdr3_nt: TGTGCCTGGAGTGCCCTGCTCGGGACAGCGATTAGCACAGATACGCAGTATTTT; cdr3_aa: CAWSALLGTAISTDTQYF
d_call: -; clone_size: -; v_call: TRBV11-2; j_call: TRBJ2-7; cdr3_nt: TGTGCCAGCAGCCCAGGGGGGTACGAGCAGTACTTC; cdr3_aa: CASSPGGYEQYF
d_call: TRBD2; clone_size: -; v_call: TRBV15; j_call: TRBJ2-3; cdr3_nt: TGTGCCACCAGCAGACCAACCCCAGCGGGAGCGCTCACAGATACGCAGTATTTT; cdr3_aa: CATSRPTPAGALTDTQYF
d_call: -; clone_size: -; v_call: TRBV19; j_call: TRBJ2-7; cdr3_nt: TGTGCCAGTAGTGGTCAGGGCTACGAGCAGTACTTC; cdr3_aa: CASSGQGYEQYF
d_call: -; clone_size: -; v_call: TRBV19; j_call: TRBJ1-3; cdr3_nt: TGTGCCAGTAGCCTCAGGGGATTCTCTGGAAACACCATATATTTT; cdr3_aa: CASSLRGFSGNTIYF
d_call: TRBD2; clone_size: -; v_call: TRBV19; j_call: TRBJ2-7; cdr3_nt: TGTGCCAGTAGTATAGGCGGGAGTATCTACGAGCAGTACTTC; cdr3_aa: CASSIGGSIYEQYF
d_call: -; clone_size: -; v_call: TRBV4-3; j_call: TRBJ1-2; cdr3_nt: TGCGCCAGCAGCCAAAATGAGGGGGTATATGGCTACACCTTC; cdr3_aa: CASSQNEGVYGYTF
d_call: TRBD1; clone_size: -; v_call: TRBV15; j_call: TRBJ1-2; cdr3_nt: TGTGCCACCAGCACCCCGAACAGGGGGCCTCGGGGCTACACCTTC; cdr3_aa: CATSTPNRGPRGYTF
d_call: TRBD1; clone_size: -; v_call: TRBV27; j_call: TRBJ1-2; cdr3_nt: TGTGCCAGCAATTTATCCTGGGGACAGGGTGGTATTACTGGCTACACCTTC; cdr3_aa: CASNLSWGQGGITGYTF
d_call: -; clone_size: -; v_call: TRBV6-6; j_call: TRBJ1-5; cdr3_nt: TGTGCCAGCAGTTACTTAAATCAGCCCCAGCATTTT; cdr3_aa: CASSYLNQPQHF
d_call: -; clone_size: -; v_call: TRBV13; j_call: TRBJ2-3; cdr3_nt: TGTGCCAGCGAGGGACACCGAAAGCAGGGGCTCACAGATACGCAGTATTTT; cdr3_aa: CASEGHRKQGLTDTQYF
d_call: -; clone_size: few; v_call: TRBV19; j_call: TRBJ2-2; cdr3_nt: TGTGCCAGTAGTGTCACAGGCGCCGGGGAGCTGTTTTTT; cdr3_aa: CASSVTGAGELFF
d_call: -; clone_size: -; v_call: TRBV19; j_call: TRBJ1-5; cdr3_nt: TGTGCCAGTAGTGGAGATAGGAGGGTAGGAGGCAATCAGCCCCAGCATTTT; cdr3_aa: CASSGDRRVGGNQPQHF
d_call: -; clone_size: -; v_call: TRBV6-1; j_call: TRBJ2-7; cdr3_nt: TGTGCCAGCACTCCGGGACAAGAATTCGGGGAGCAGTACTTC; cdr3_aa: CASTPGQEFGEQYF
d_call: -; clone_size: -; v_call: TRBV7-2; j_call: TRBJ1-5; cdr3_nt: TGTGCCAGCAGCCCATCTGCGGGGGGTCAGCCCCAGCATTTT; cdr3_aa: CASSPSAGGQPQHF
d_call: -; clone_size: -; v_call: TRBV18; j_call: TRBJ2-7; cdr3_nt: TGTGCCAGCTCACCACCAGGGGTCAGGGACGAGCAGTACTTC; cdr3_aa: CASSPPGVRDEQYF
d_call: -; clone_size: -; v_call: TRBV7-9; j_call: TRBJ1-1; cdr3_nt: TGTGCCAGCAGCTTCGATCTTCTACAGGGTAGGGACACTGAAGCTTTCTTT; cdr3_aa: CASSFDLLQGRDTEAFF
d_call: -; clone_size: -; v_call: TRBV5-1; j_call: TRBJ1-6; cdr3_nt: TGCGCCAGCAGCTTGGTGTCAGCGGATTCACCCCTCCACTTT; cdr3_aa: CASSLVSADSPLHF
d_call: -; clone_size: -; v_call: TRBV4-1; j_call: TRBJ2-7; cdr3_nt: TGCGCCAGCAGCCAAGACCGGACAGTGGGGGGGTACGAGCAGTACTTC; cdr3_aa: CASSQDRTVGGYEQYF
d_call: -; clone_size: -; v_call: TRBV10-3; j_call: TRBJ1-5; cdr3_nt: TGTGCCATCAGAGGAGCTAGCAATCAGCCCCAGCATTTT; cdr3_aa: CAIRGASNQPQHF
d_call: -; clone_size: -; v_call: TRBV6-5; j_call: TRBJ2-2; cdr3_nt: TGTGCCAGCAGTAACCCCCGGGACACCGGGGAGCTGTTTTTT; cdr3_aa: CASSNPRDTGELFF
d_call: TRBD1; clone_size: -; v_call: TRBV7-8; j_call: TRBJ1-5; cdr3_nt: TGTGCCAGCAGCCATCCAGGGGACAGCCAGCCCCAGCATTTT; cdr3_aa: CASSHPGDSQPQHF
d_call: TRBD2; clone_size: -; v_call: TRBV9; j_call: TRBJ2-7; cdr3_nt: TGTGCCAGCAGCGGTGATAGCGGGAGGGCCGACGAGCAGTACTTC; cdr3_aa: CASSGDSGRADEQYF
d_call: TRBD2; clone_size: -; v_call: TRBV7-9; j_call: TRBJ2-1; cdr3_nt: TGTGCCAGCAGCCCTAGGCGGGGGGCTAGCGGGCGACACAATGAGCAGTTCTTC; cdr3_aa: CASSPRRGASGRHNEQFF
d_call: TRBD1; clone_size: -; v_call: TRBV30; j_call: TRBJ2-5; cdr3_nt: TGTGCCTGGGGACCAGGGGGATCGGAGACCCAGTACTTC; cdr3_aa: CAWGPGGSETQYF
d_call: TRBD1; clone_size: once; v_call: TRBV5-1; j_call: TRBJ1-2; cdr3_nt: TGCGCCAGCAGCTTAGAGGGGGCAGGCTACACCTTC; cdr3_aa: CASSLEGAGYTF
d_call: -; clone_size: -; v_call: TRBV11-2; j_call: TRBJ1-5; cdr3_nt: TGTGCCAGCAGCCTAGGGGCCAATCAGCCCCAGCATTTT; cdr3_aa: CASSLGANQPQHF
d_call: -; clone_size: -; v_call: TRBV7-2; j_call: TRBJ1-2; cdr3_nt: TGTGCCAGCAGCTCGGACGGGGTTGGCTATGGCTACACCTTC; cdr3_aa: CASSSDGVGYGYTF
d_call: TRBD1; clone_size: -; v_call: TRBV13; j_call: TRBJ1-1; cdr3_nt: TGTGCCAGCAGCTCCGACAGGGGTTGGAACACTGAAGCTTTCTTT; cdr3_aa: CASSSDRGWNTEAFF
d_call: -; clone_size: -; v_call: TRBV11-2; j_call: TRBJ2-1; cdr3_nt: TGTGCCAGCAGCGACAGTAACAATGAGCAGTTCTTC; cdr3_aa: CASSDSNNEQFF
d_call: -; clone_size: -; v_call: TRBV11-2; j_call: TRBJ1-2; cdr3_nt: TGTGCCAGCAGCTATAACGAGTTCTATGGCTACACCTTC; cdr3_aa: CASSYNEFYGYTF
d_call: TRBD2; clone_size: -; v_call: TRBV11-3; j_call: TRBJ2-2; cdr3_nt: TGTGCCAGCAGCTTACTCGCTCTAGCGGGAGGAACCGGGGAGCTGTTTTTT; cdr3_aa: CASSLLALAGGTGELFF
d_call: -; clone_size: once; v_call: TRBV7-9; j_call: TRBJ2-6; cdr3_nt: TGTGCCAGCAGCTCTCAGGGGTTGGGGGCCAACGTCCTGACTTTC; cdr3_aa: CASSSQGLGANVLTF
d_call: TRBD1; clone_size: -; v_call: TRBV9; j_call: TRBJ1-1; cdr3_nt: TGTGCCAGCAGCGCGGGACAGTCTGAAGCTTTCTTT; cdr3_aa: CASSAGQSEAFF
d_call: -; clone_size: -; v_call: TRBV11-2; j_call: TRBJ2-1; cdr3_nt: TGTGCCAGCAGCTTTAGCATGAGCTCCTACAATGAGCAGTTCTTC; cdr3_aa: CASSFSMSSYNEQFF
d_call: -; clone_size: -; v_call: TRBV5-8; j_call: TRBJ1-4; cdr3_nt: TGTGCCAGCAGCTTCAGCACAGGGATTAATGAAAAACTGTTTTTT; cdr3_aa: CASSFSTGINEKLFF
d_call: TRBD1; clone_size: -; v_call: TRBV18; j_call: TRBJ1-1; cdr3_nt: TGTGCCAGCTCGCGCGACAGGGGGTGGGGAAGAGGAACTGAAGCTTTCTTT; cdr3_aa: CASSRDRGWGRGTEAFF
d_call: -; clone_size: -; v_call: TRBV7-3; j_call: TRBJ2-7; cdr3_nt: TGTGCCAGCAGCCCACAGGGGGGGAAAGCCTCCTACGAGCAGTACTTC; cdr3_aa: CASSPQGGKASYEQYF
d_call: TRBD1; clone_size: few; v_call: TRBV28; j_call: TRBJ1-2; cdr3_nt: TGTGCCAGCAGTCCACGGACAGGCGGCTACACCTTC; cdr3_aa: CASSPRTGGYTF